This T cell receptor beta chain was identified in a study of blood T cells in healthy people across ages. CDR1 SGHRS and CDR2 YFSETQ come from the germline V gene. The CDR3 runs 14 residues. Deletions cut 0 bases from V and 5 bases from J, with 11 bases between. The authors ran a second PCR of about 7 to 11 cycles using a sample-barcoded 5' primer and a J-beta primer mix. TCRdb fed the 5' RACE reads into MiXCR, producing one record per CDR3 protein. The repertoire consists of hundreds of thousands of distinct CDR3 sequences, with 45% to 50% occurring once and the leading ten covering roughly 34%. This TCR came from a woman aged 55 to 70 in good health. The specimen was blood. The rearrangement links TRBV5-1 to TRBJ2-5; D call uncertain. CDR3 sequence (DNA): TGCGCCAGCAGCTTGGGGGCTCCCTTGGAGACCCAGTACTTC. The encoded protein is CASSLGAPLETQYF.